These 6 T cell receptor beta chains came from one sample sequenced in a study of blood T cells in healthy people across ages. Together with a sample-barcoded 5' primer, a J-beta primer mix was included in a second PCR lasting about 7 to 11 cycles. In TCRdb, the 5' RACE reads were re-called with MiXCR into one record per CDR3 protein. The sample lists about a million distinct CDR3 sequences; around 48% were seen once. The sample consisted of blood. Receptors originate from a man aged 30 to 39 in good health.

The chain couples TRBV7-9 to TRBJ2-1; D may be TRBD2 (6 bases). CDR1 SEHNR and CDR2 FQNEAQ come from the germline V gene (reference sequence). Between the trimmed V and J ends, which lost 5 bases and 0 bases, there was a span of 14 bases. There are 16 residues in the CDR3. The CDR3 bases are TGTGCCAGCAGCCTCGCTAGCGAGAGCTCCTACAATGAGCAGTTCTTC. As protein: CASSLASESSYNEQFF.

V usage is TRBV6-2 or TRBV6-3 and J usage is TRBJ2-7, with 11 bases fitting TRBD2. V lost 5 bases and J lost 10; bases outside the gene matches: 7. The CDR3 covers 13 residues. The germline V gene encodes CDR1 MNHEY and CDR2 SVGEGT. For the CDR3, the DNA is TGTGCCAGCAGTACGGGACTAGCGGTAACCCAGTACTTC. Translated, it gives CASSTGLAVTQYF.

Comments on this clonotype: With a much larger clone just one base away, this may be a read error. The chain uses TRBV9 and TRBJ2-7; TRBD2 is a possible D gene (5 bases). This CDR3 has 15 amino acids. V lost 4 bases and J 7 bases, leaving 21 bases between the germline ends. Germline V lookup: CDR1 SGDLS, CDR2 YYNGEE. CDR3 DNA: TGTGCCAGCAGCCCCGCCCGACCCGAGGGCAATGAGCAGTACTTC. Its protein product is CASSPARPEGNEQYF.

V usage is TRBV12-3 or TRBV12-4 and J usage is TRBJ2-7, with D tentatively TRBD1 or TRBD2 (5 bases each). Trimming cost V 2 bases and J 3 bases, with 11 bases left between them. This CDR3 comprises 14 residues. CDR3 region: CASSLQGPHYEQYF. CDR3 bases: TGTGCCAGCAGTTTACAGGGACCTCACTACGAGCAGTACTTC.

The chain is built from TRBV4-1 and TRBJ2-1, with D unresolved. V dropped 3 bases and J dropped 2 bases, with 14 bases sitting between them. Germline V CDR1 and CDR2: MGHRA, YSYEKL. The CDR3 has 16 amino acids. The CDR3 nucleotides are TGCGCCAGCAGCCAGGGCCCTAGGGCCCCCTACAATGAGCAGTTCTTC. The encoded protein is CASSQGPRAPYNEQFF.

This clonotype appeared a few times. The chain recombines TRBV29-1 with TRBJ2-5; D remains ambiguous. This CDR3 is built from 9 residues. Looked up from germline, CDR1 is SQVTM and CDR2 is ANQGSEA. Trimming pared 7 bases from V and 6 bases from J, leaving 6 bases between. The CDR3 is CSAPQTQYF. The DNA of the CDR3 is TGCAGCGCTCCCCAGACCCAGTACTTC.